This paragraph covers one T cell receptor (beta chain) sequence. This sample was included in a study of blood T cell repertoires in COVID-19. Study information: Acute-phase and convalescent COVID-19 samples originated in the United States, Italy and Spain. In each case, the material was cDNA or gDNA derived from T cells, B-cell-depleted T cells, or PBMCs.

Original handling: Reference gene primers were amplified, and this amplification served to estimate nucleated cell counts. Data came from immunoSEQ multiplex PCR; TCRdb stores just in-frame clones and leaves some out. The DNA was the basis for D and trimming; V, J and clone size are from that table. The sample contains around 300,000 clones, roughly 85% of which appear only once. This CDR3 contains 12 residues. V dropped 7 bases and J dropped 10 bases, with 16 bases sitting between them. From germline, CDR1 is MGHDK and CDR2 SYGVNS. The TCR was taken from a human donor in a cohort sampled during active COVID-19. The rearrangement uses TRBV25-1 and TRBJ1-1; the D gene is possibly TRBD1 (6 bases). The specimen sequenced was peripheral blood. This CDR3 reads CASNSGRGLAFF. CDR3 nucleotide sequence: TGTGCCAGCAACAGCGGCAGGGGATTAGCTTTCTTT.